This T cell receptor beta chain was identified in a study of shared clonotypes between healthy human individuals. Study information: CD4 naive cells filled three plates per donor, CD4 memory three, CD8 naive two and CD8 memory one. The study's findings and limits: Between a few donors, naive CD4 clonotypes were shared at a level of about 5%. Larger richness was generally estimated for naive than memory subsets.

Of note for this clone: What it binds is not known.

Sequencing used immunoSEQ multiplex PCR; TCRdb keeps in-frame clones, though not all of them. The sample holds 1.4 million or so clones, 98% seen once. The source is a man aged 30 to 45 in good health. Sequenced input: naive CD4+ T cells sorted from blood. The subset: CD45RA+ positively selected.

Written as DNA, the CDR3 is TGTGCCAGCAGCACTGGACAGGGGGACTATGGCTACACCTTC. This sequence encodes CASSTGQGDYGYTF. V usage is TRBV5-4 and J usage is TRBJ1-2; 10 positions agree with TRBD1. Looked up from germline, CDR1 is SGHNT and CDR2 is YYREEE (reference sequence). The CDR3 spans 14 residues. V lost 4 bases, J lost 3 bases, and 3 bases stayed unmatched.